This T cell receptor beta chain was obtained from a study of blood T cell repertoires in COVID-19 (TCRdb year 2020). As for the study more broadly: The collaborator samples originated in the United States, Italy and Spain and spanned the acute and convalescent phases of COVID-19. A freely available public database, intended as a resource for researchers studying the immune response to SARS-CoV-2, is where the repertoires were released. The samples were drawn from two sources: the first 160 participants of the ongoing ImmuneRACE study, and over 950 subjects contributed by 6 global collaborators. Subjects who had been exposed to COVID-19, were actively infected with it, or had recovered from it provided the deeply sampled blood TCRbeta repertoires that made up the dataset. A de-identified subject ID, COVID-19 status, age in years and sex were almost always included in the sample metadata. The prospective study material was composed of cDNA or gDNA derived from T cells, B-cell-depleted T cells, or PBMCs. Where HLA class I and class II types were available, the types were taken from metadata supplied by the sample provider, not from assay-based typing.

This clone came up once. The specificity of this receptor is unknown. Base-call qualities are not available, and no considerably larger clone is one nucleotide away. The germline V gene gives CDR1 as MGHRA and CDR2 as YSYEKL. Inclusive of the bounding cysteine and phenylalanine, the CDR3 is 15 residues long. The DNA shown is the 45-base CDR3, in frame from base 1. Trimming leaves V shorter by 1 base and J shorter by 7 bases, with the junction holding 5 bases beyond the gene matches. In the prospective study, participants were roughly 18 to 100 years old, resided in 24 geographic areas of the United States, and were enrolled through a virtual design. Cohort assignment in the prospective study relied on participant-reported clinical history from a screening survey and a study questionnaire. A participant counted as exposed if, within 2 weeks of entering the study, that participant had been in contact with someone who had a PCR-confirmed or clinician-diagnosed COVID-19 case. Each participant in the prospective study had whole blood, serum and a nasopharyngeal or oropharyngeal swab collected by mobile phlebotomists. Prospective study participants could optionally give additional blood draws and questionnaires over an approximately two-month period. Prospective study blood samples were shipped either frozen or at room temperature before DNA extraction.

TCRbeta CDR3 regions were amplified from genomic DNA using the immunoSEQ Assay, a bias-controlled multiplex PCR. The paper's processing steps were these. Within the assay, amplification of reference gene primers was used to estimate how many nucleated cells each sample contained. To quantify the absolute abundance of each unique TCRbeta CDR3 rearrangement, sequence reads were collapsed and filtered. For each sample, productive Simpson clonality was calculated as the square root of Simpson's diversity index over productive rearrangements. Drawn from immuneACCESS, this table holds only the in-frame rearrangements with V and J called that TCRdb kept. Clones are partly lost; checked studies trace under half to an unresolved V gene and leave the rest unexplained. V and J calls and clone size are given by that table; D and trimming were obtained from the DNA. The sample includes some 290,000 clones, with 90% observed a single time. Around 3.9% of the sample goes to the ten largest clones.

The full study reports these points: The quantity of clinical and demographic metadata differed by source and by participant and was supplied without curation.

The sequence came from a woman in her twenties or thirties who had been exposed to COVID-19. In this chain, TRBV4-1 is recombined with TRBJ2-1; 9 central bases correspond to TRBD2. Sequences were obtained from PBMCs or T cells enriched from blood (not recorded which). CDR3 loop: CASSQAAGGRNEQFF. The DNA reads as follows: TGCGCCAGCAGCCAAGCGGCGGGGGGGCGTAATGAGCAGTTCTTC.